This T cell receptor (beta chain) is drawn from a study of PD-1 blockade in classical Hodgkin lymphoma. Remarks on this clone: Its antigen is not identified.

Produced via immunoSEQ multiplex PCR; TCRdb's table is partial and in-frame only. The repertoire includes 98,000 or so clones, 70% to 90% of them detected once, and around 20% sits in the top ten. The CDR3 runs 18 residues. CDR1 and CDR2 from the germline V gene are MNHEY and SMNVEV (reference sequence). Trimming took 5 bases from V and 1 from J; bases not matched to a gene: 7. General study results and limits: CD8+ TCR diversity did not rise significantly by C4D1, unlike CD4+.

Every one of the patients relapsed after autologous stem cell transplantation (brentuximab vedotin exposure was variable). The clonotype originates from a human donor with classical Hodgkin lymphoma. The V and J genes are TRBV27 and TRBJ2-2; 13 nucleotides line up with TRBD2. The sequenced sample was peripheral blood mononuclear cells (PBMCs), obtained before the second cycle of nivolumab. The CDR3 loop is CASSPWTSGRVNTGELFF. The CDR3 nucleotides are TGTGCCAGCAGTCCCTGGACTAGCGGGAGAGTGAACACCGGGGAGCTGTTTTTT.